This is a list of T cell receptor beta chains from one sample in a study of memory CD4+ T cells and cytomegalovirus serostatus. The data were produced by immunoSEQ multiplex PCR, yet TCRdb's version contains in-frame clones alone and is incomplete. The table records about 92,000 clones, roughly 80% of them present only once. Sequenced material: memory CD4+ T cells from blood. Receptors were obtained from an adult in good health and CMV-seropositive. Each CDR3 is given with its conserved first and last residue. A D gene is named only where the DNA matches it firmly. Rows may omit the clone size; those that give it use once, few, many or a size class.

TRBD1	15	-	TRBV5-4	TRBJ1-4	TGTGCCAGCAGCGAGAACAGGGGTATAAATGAAAAACTGTTTTTT	CASSENRGINEKLFF
-	14	few	TRBV2	TRBJ1-2	TGTGCCAGCAGTACGGGGCCGGGAGGCTATGGCTACACCTTC	CASSTGPGGYGYTF
-	14	-	TRBV6-5	TRBJ1-4	TGTGCCAGCAGCTCACCCCGGGCCTTTGAAAAACTGTTTTTT	CASSSPRAFEKLFF
TRBD1	16	-	TRBV10-3	TRBJ1-1	TGTGCCATCAGCTCCGGGACAGGGGTGGTGAACACTGAAGCTTTCTTT	CAISSGTGVVNTEAFF
-	12	-	TRBV19	TRBJ2-2	TGTGCCAGTAGTTGGACGAGAGGGGAGCTGTTTTTT	CASSWTRGELFF
-	16	once	TRBV7-3	TRBJ2-2	TGTGCCAGCAGCTTAACCGGGGGACTGGGGTCCGGGGAGCTGTTTTTT	CASSLTGGLGSGELFF
-	13	-	TRBV29-1	TRBJ2-1	TGCAGCGTTGAGGGGGTCGAGGGCGATGAGCAGTTCTTC	CSVEGVEGDEQFF
-	15	-	TRBV7-2	TRBJ2-1	TGTGCCAGCAGCTTAGGTGGTAGCAGGGAACTTGTGCAGTTCTTC	CASSLGGSRELVQFF
TRBD2	14	few	TRBV7-2	TRBJ2-1	TGTGCCAGCAGCTTTCTGTCTAGCGGCTATGAGCAGTTCTTC	CASSFLSSGYEQFF
-	15	-	TRBV29-1	TRBJ1-2	TGCAGCGTTGCGGGTCGGGGAGACGGAAACTATGGCTACACCTTC	CSVAGRGDGNYGYTF
-	14	-	TRBV2	TRBJ2-7	TGTGCCAGCACGGAGGGGGCTGTAACCTACGAGCAGTACTTC	CASTEGAVTYEQYF
-	13	few	TRBV7-3	TRBJ2-7	TGTGCCAGCAGTCGGGACGGTTCCTACGAGCAGTACTTC	CASSRDGSYEQYF
-	14	-	TRBV7-9	TRBJ2-3	TGTGCCAGCAGCCCGACCAGTAGCACAGATACGCAGTATTTT	CASSPTSSTDTQYF
TRBD1	15	few	TRBV5-4	TRBJ1-3	TGTGCCAGCAGCTCGGGACAGGTCTCTGGAAACACCATATATTTT	CASSSGQVSGNTIYF
TRBD2	17	once	TRBV7-3	TRBJ2-3	TGTGCCAGCAGCTTAATGGGTGGGAGGGCCTTTACAGATACGCAGTATTTT	CASSLMGGRAFTDTQYF
TRBD2	16	once	TRBV7-2	TRBJ2-3	TGTGCCAGCAGCCGACAACTAGCGGGAGGCGGGGATACGCAGTATTTT	CASSRQLAGGGDTQYF
-	14	-	TRBV10-1	TRBJ2-1	TGCGCCAGCAGTTTTTACAGGGACTACAATGAGCAGTTCTTC	CASSFYRDYNEQFF
-	13	-	TRBV7-3	TRBJ2-5	TGTGCCAGCAGCTTGGGGGGCCAAGAGACCCAGTACTTC	CASSLGGQETQYF
-	12	-	TRBV7-9	TRBJ1-5	TGTGCCAGCAGCTTGGACGATCAGCCCCAGCATTTT	CASSLDDQPQHF
-	13	-	TRBV9	TRBJ2-3	TGTGCCAGCAGCGTAGCATCAACAGATACGCAGTATTTT	CASSVASTDTQYF
-	14	-	TRBV30	TRBJ1-3	TGTGCCTGGAGTGCGTGGAGGGGTGTAAACACCATATATTTT	CAWSAWRGVNTIYF
-	16	once	TRBV5-1	TRBJ2-7	TGCGCCAGCAGCTTGGAGGCGGGGGCGCAATCCTACGAGCAGTACTTC	CASSLEAGAQSYEQYF
-	12	-	TRBV5-6	TRBJ2-1	TGTGCCAGCAGTATCGACTACAATGAGCAGTTCTTC	CASSIDYNEQFF
-	16	-	TRBV7-8	TRBJ2-7	TGTGCCAGCAACTCCCAGGAAGTGGCGGCGGCCTACGAGCAGTACTTC	CASNSQEVAAAYEQYF
-	14	-	TRBV6-1	TRBJ2-7	TGTGCCAGCCCTTCTATTAGCGGACCCTACGAGCAGTACTTC	CASPSISGPYEQYF
TRBD2	17	-	TRBV5-4	TRBJ2-2	TGTGCCAGCAGCCCCGGGACTAGCTCCCGCTACACCGGGGAGCTGTTTTTT	CASSPGTSSRYTGELFF
-	13	medium-sized	TRBV6-1	TRBJ1-2	TGTGCCAGCAGCGTTTCTTGGGTGAGTGGCTACACCTTC	CASSVSWVSGYTF
TRBD1	15	-	TRBV6-5	TRBJ2-5	TGTGCCAGCAGGGGACAGGGGGCAAACCAAGAGACCCAGTACTTC	CASRGQGANQETQYF
TRBD1	16	-	TRBV4-1	TRBJ1-5	TGCGCCAGCAGCCAAGCTGACACGACAGGGGTTCAGCCCCAGCATTTT	CASSQADTTGVQPQHF
TRBD1	16	-	TRBV5-1	TRBJ1-1	TGCGCCAGCAGCTTGGCCACAGGGGACATGAACACTGAAGCTTTCTTT	CASSLATGDMNTEAFF
-	14	-	TRBV7-2	TRBJ2-7	TGTGCCAGCACCAACCCTGCCGAGGTGGGCGAGCAGTACTTC	CASTNPAEVGEQYF
TRBD2	17	-	TRBV9	TRBJ2-3	TGTGCCAGCAAAAGAGGAGCGGGGCTAGCAGGCACAGATACGCAGTATTTT	CASKRGAGLAGTDTQYF
-	15	-	TRBV5-1	TRBJ1-1	TGCGCCAGCAGCTTGGCCGGGCAGGGCGACAATGAAGCTTTCTTT	CASSLAGQGDNEAFF
-	16	once	TRBV19	TRBJ1-5	TGTGCCACCCGAAGGCGGGGACAAGCTGGCAATCAGCCCCAGCATTTT	CATRRRGQAGNQPQHF
-	13	few	TRBV9	TRBJ1-3	TGTGCCAGTGGGGGCTACTCTGGAAACACCATATATTTT	CASGGYSGNTIYF
-	12	few	TRBV7-3	TRBJ2-1	TGTGCCAGCAGCTTACTGGGGGGTGAGCAGTTCTTC	CASSLLGGEQFF
-	16	-	TRBV14	TRBJ2-5	TGTGCCAGCAGCGCCGATCGCGGACTGCTGGCAGAGACCCAGTACTTC	CASSADRGLLAETQYF
TRBD2	16	-	TRBV5-1	TRBJ2-5	TGCGCCAGCAGCTTCGGGACTAGCGGATCCCAAGAGACCCAGTACTTC	CASSFGTSGSQETQYF
-	15	-	TRBV11-2	TRBJ2-7	TGTGCCAGCAGCACAAACCGACAGGGCGGGGGGAATCAGTACTTC	CASSTNRQGGGNQYF
-	14	-	TRBV10-3	TRBJ2-2	TGTGCCGCCAGCTTAGCGGCGAACACCGGGGAGCTGTTTTTT	CAASLAANTGELFF
TRBD2	12	-	TRBV29-1	TRBJ2-1	TGCAGCGCCGGGACTAGCTACAATGAGCAGTTCTTC	CSAGTSYNEQFF
-	12	once	TRBV5-6	TRBJ1-1	TGTGCCAGCAGCCGAACGGTCGGTGAAGCTTTCTTT	CASSRTVGEAFF
-	13	-	TRBV6-1	TRBJ2-7	TGTGCCAGCAGGGGGACGGACTCCTACGAGCAGTACTTC	CASRGTDSYEQYF
-	15	few	TRBV7-9	TRBJ2-7	TGTGCCAGCAGCTATACAACCCCCCCCTCCTACGAGCAGTACTTC	CASSYTTPPSYEQYF
TRBD2	16	-	TRBV10-1	TRBJ2-1	TGCGCCAGCAGTGATTACACTAGCGGGAGCCCCTATGAGCAGTTCTTC	CASSDYTSGSPYEQFF
TRBD2	14	-	TRBV5-1	TRBJ2-2	TGCGCCAGCAGAAGAGCGGGAATGACCGGGGAGCTGTTTTTT	CASRRAGMTGELFF
TRBD1	18	-	TRBV19	TRBJ2-6	TGTGCCAGTAGACTAAGGGACAGTACTTCCCCTGGGGCCAACGTCCTGACTTTC	CASRLRDSTSPGANVLTF
-	13	-	TRBV12-5	TRBJ1-1	TGTGCTAGTGGTTTGGCCTCTAGCTCTGAAGCTTTCTTT	CASGLASSSEAFF
-	16	-	TRBV9	TRBJ2-3	TGTGCCAGCACCCCCGCAGGTAGCCGGGTCACAGATACGCAGTATTTT	CASTPAGSRVTDTQYF
-	17	-	TRBV4-1	TRBJ2-6	TGCGCCAGCAGCTCCTCGGGACACCTCTCTGGGGCCAACGTCCTGACTTTC	CASSSSGHLSGANVLTF
-	15	-	TRBV28	TRBJ1-2	TGTGCCAGCAGTTTATTTACAAAATCATCGGGTGGCTACACCTTC	CASSLFTKSSGGYTF
-	12	-	TRBV15	TRBJ1-1	TGTGCCACCAGCGGAGGGACGGTTGAAGCTTTCTTT	CATSGGTVEAFF